The clone carrying this T cell receptor beta chain was found once. The antigen is not known. The entry originates in a study of radiotherapy plus CTLA-4 blockade in lung cancer. V was pared by 5 bases and J by 13 bases, with 20 bases between. The CDR3 contains 14 residues. The germline gives CDR1 KGHSH, CDR2 LQKENI. Chemo-refractory metastatic non-small-cell lung cancer patients underwent focal radiation alongside CTLA-4 blockade with ipilimumab. Whole-study results and caveats: In blood, tumor-derived TCR clones expanded after radiotherapy plus ipilimumab.

TCRdb's table, derived via immunoSEQ multiplex PCR, lists solely in-frame clones and lacks some. This sample has 40,000 to 50,000 clones, with roughly four fifths found just once. The chain couples TRBV18 to TRBJ1-4; no clear D gene. The source is a human donor with non-small cell lung cancer who had stable disease on radiotherapy plus ipilimumab. This specimen consisted of peripheral blood, obtained from a patient treated with radiotherapy plus ipilimumab. The CDR3 region is CASSRSSTREGLFF. In nucleotides, the CDR3 is TGTGCCAGCTCAAGATCAAGCACAAGGGAGGGACTGTTTTTT.